The entry below describes one T cell receptor beta chain. The TCR beta repertoire was assessed by survey-level immunoSEQ sequencing. TCRdb's copy holds only in-frame clones and misses some; the assay was immunoSEQ multiplex PCR. The table has some 48,000 clones, 90% to 95% seen once. The CDR3 spans 15 residues. Germline values: CDR1 MNHEY, CDR2 SVGEGT. The V end was cut by 2 bases, the J end by 6 bases, with 16 bases between. Sequencing used PBMCs. This sequence was found in a man aged 35-49 years with rheumatoid arthritis. The V call is TRBV6-2 or TRBV6-3, the J call TRBJ1-2; no clear D gene. The CDR3 region is CASSYTWEAVDGYTF. CDR3 bases: TGTGCCAGCAGTTACACTTGGGAGGCGGTGGATGGCTACACCTTC.